The present T cell receptor (beta chain) was sequenced within a study of cytomegalovirus exposure and HLA in healthy donors. Study-level information: Genotyping showed about 80% of 398 donors falling in the Caucasian-associated ancestry cluster. General study results and limits: Within an earlier analysis, most TCR beta V segments proved productive either about 90% or about 30% of the time.

Amplification used 60 Vbeta primers and 13 Jbeta primers. Produced via immunoSEQ multiplex PCR; TCRdb's table is partial and in-frame only. This table holds under 200,000 clones, 70% to 80% found once. Points on this clone: The antigen is undetermined. Germline and junction disagree at one end, which may indicate a read error.

The sample comprised PBMCs. The source is a man in his sixties in good health and CMV-seronegative.

The CDR3 DNA follows: TGTTCCAGCAGCGGCCGGACTCCCCAGGTCGAGCAGTACTTC. It codes for CSSSGRTPQVEQYF. The rearrangement uses TRBV7-9 and TRBJ2-7, with a tentative D call TRBD2 (5 bases). CDR1 SEHNR and CDR2 FQNEAQ come from the germline V gene (reference sequence). The CDR3 spans 14 residues.